Listed here are 5 T cell receptor beta chains from one sample, sequenced in a study of CD8+CD57+ T cells in acquired aplastic anemia. The patients chosen for sequencing had shown expansion of CD8+CD57+ cells (detected by flow cytometry). Investigators profiled TCR beta VDJ and CDR3 from genomic DNA template. Each CDR3 protein is one row after TCRdb ran MiXCR on the reads. The repertoire holds under 200,000 distinct CDR3 sequences, with 45% to 55% as singletons. The specimen was sorted CD4+, CD8+, or CD8+CD57+ T cells (not recorded which) from PBMCs. Receptor source: a human donor with aplastic anemia.

For the CDR3, the DNA is TGCAGCGTCCCACCCTTAAACCCTAACTATGGCTACACCTTC. Residues: CSVPPLNPNYGYTF. V and J are TRBV29-1 and TRBJ1-2; D not resolved. CDR1 is SQVTM and CDR2 is ANQGSEA in the germline V gene. Trimming pared 6 bases from V and 0 bases from J, leaving 14 bases between. The CDR3 is made up of 14 amino acids.

This clonotype was seen a handful of times. One end of the junction does not line up with germline, which may come from a read error. The chain employs TRBV11-2 and TRBJ2-1; no clear D. CDR1 SGHAT and CDR2 FQNNGV come from the germline V gene. This CDR3 region has 13 residues. The CDR3 nucleotides are TGTGCCAGCAGTTTAGGCCCCCTGAATGAGCAGTTCTTC. Its protein product is CASSLGPLNEQFF.

This clonotype was found many times. A much larger clone differs by one base, so this may be a read error. V usage is TRBV24-1 and J usage is TRBJ2-3; TRBD1 matches 8 bases. Per germline, CDR1 KGHDR and CDR2 SFDVKD. The CDR3 sequence is 17 residues long. CDR3 DNA sequence: TGTGCCACCAGTGATTTACAGAGACAGGGGAACACAGGTACGCAGTATTTT. Encoded protein: CATSDLQRQGNTGTQYF.

This clonotype was seen ten or more times. Mismatch with germline at one junction end may stem from a read error. The J gene is TRBJ2-7, the V gene TRBV5-1, with 10 bases identical to TRBD2. Germline V lookup: CDR1 SGHRS, CDR2 YFSETQ. The CDR3 has 15 residues. Written as DNA, the CDR3 is TGTGCCAGCAGCGTAGGACTAGCGGACTCCTACGAGCAGTACTTC. It is translated as CASSVGLADSYEQYF.

This clonotype has at least ten counts. The chain carries TRBV4-3 and TRBJ1-2; TRBD1 matches 9 bases. The CDR3 has 14 amino acids. The J segment lost 4 bases and the V segment lost 2 bases, leaving 2 bases of the junction unmatched. CDR1 and CDR2 from the germline V gene are LGHNA and YSLEER. CDR3 protein: CASSQTGQGYGYTF. The CDR3 nucleotides read TGCGCCAGCAGCCAAACGGGACAGGGCTATGGCTACACCTTC.